Presented here are 2 T cell receptor beta chains from one specimen sequenced in a study of shared clonotypes between healthy human individuals. Method: immunoSEQ multiplex PCR; TCRdb's copy keeps in-frame clones and lacks some. The table records under 600,000 clones, almost 80% of them present only once. Source material: PBMCs. These TCRs come from a woman aged 40 to 49 in good health. Some clones in this sample may be carry-over from other donors' samples.

The chain recombines TRBV5-6 with TRBJ2-1; tentatively, D is TRBD1 (6 bases). The V end was cut by 5 bases, the J end by 0 bases, with 12 bases between. Germline V gene sequence: CDR1 SGHDT, CDR2 YYEEEE. This CDR3 has 15 amino acids. The CDR3 DNA reads as TGTGCCAGCAGTCCAGGGGTTGGCTCCTACAATGAGCAGTTCTTC. Amino acid sequence: CASSPGVGSYNEQFF. The whole variable domain, filled in from reference TRBV5-6 and TRBJ2-1, reads DAGVTQSPTHLIKTRGQQVTLRCSPKSGHDTVSWYQQALGQGPQFIFQYYEEEERQRGNFPDRFSGHQFPNYSSELNVNALLLGDSALYLCASSPGVGSYNEQFFGPGTRLTVL.

This chain uses TRBV27 with TRBJ2-2, with D perhaps TRBD1 or TRBD2 (6 bases each). This CDR3 comprises 15 residues. Trimming stripped 2 bases from V and 4 bases from J, with 11 bases between. CDR1 is MNHEY and CDR2 is SMNVEV in the germline V gene (reference sequence). The CDR3 DNA is TGTGCCAGCAGTTTACGGGGGCAGGGCACCGGGGAGCTGTTTTTT. Translation: CASSLRGQGTGELFF.